The clone carrying this TCR beta chain has only a few counts. Its specificity is not known. RNA transcripts served as the template for amplifying TCR beta CDR3 regions. Primed by the HTBI set, a first-round RT-PCR was run on the TCR CDR3. TCRdb passed the multiplex PCR reads through MiXCR, listing each CDR3 protein once. This sample has roughly 630,000 distinct CDR3 sequences, with roughly 14% found just once. V was cut by 1 base and J by 7 bases, with 10 bases left in between. The CDR3 is 14 amino acids. This entry belongs to a study of T cells in Graves' hyperthyroidism and ophthalmopathy. Study results and caveats: Stable hyperthyroidism was separated from ophthalmopathy by a model based on 13 V-J features.

This rearrangement joins TRBV12-3 or TRBV12-4 to TRBJ2-2; TRBD1 or TRBD2 may be the D gene (6 bases each). This TCR came from a woman aged 30 to 39 with Graves' hyperthyroidism. Specimen: blood. CDR3 nucleotide sequence: TGTGCCAGCAGTTTAGGGGGGGCGTTCGGGGAGCTGTTTTTT. The encoded protein is CASSLGGAFGELFF.